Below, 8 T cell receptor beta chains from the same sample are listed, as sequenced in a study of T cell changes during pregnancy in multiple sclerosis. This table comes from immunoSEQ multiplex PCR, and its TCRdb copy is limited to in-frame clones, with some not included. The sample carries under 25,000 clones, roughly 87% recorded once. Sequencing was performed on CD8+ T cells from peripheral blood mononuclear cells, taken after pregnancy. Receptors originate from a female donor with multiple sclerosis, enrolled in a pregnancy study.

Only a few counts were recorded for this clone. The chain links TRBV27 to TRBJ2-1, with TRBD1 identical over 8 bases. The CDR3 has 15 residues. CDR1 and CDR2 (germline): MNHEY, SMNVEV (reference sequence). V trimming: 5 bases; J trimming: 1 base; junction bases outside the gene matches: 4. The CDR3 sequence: CASSLRQGSYNEQFF. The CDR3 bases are TGTGCCAGCAGTCTCAGACAGGGGTCCTACAATGAGCAGTTCTTC.

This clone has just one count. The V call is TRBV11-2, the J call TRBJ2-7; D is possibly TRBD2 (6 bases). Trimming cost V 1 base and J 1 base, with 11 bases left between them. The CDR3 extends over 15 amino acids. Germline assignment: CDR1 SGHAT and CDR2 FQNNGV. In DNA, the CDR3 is TGTGCCAGCAGCTTAGTCTTAGGAGGGTCCTACGAGCAGTACTTC. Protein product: CASSLVLGGSYEQYF.

The CDR3 reads CASSLGGLGELFF. DNA of the CDR3: TGTGCCAGCAGCTTAGGAGGCCTCGGGGAGCTGTTTTTT. The chain combines TRBV7-7 with TRBJ2-2; D gene ambiguous. Germline V gene data show CDR1 as SSHAT and CDR2 as FNYEAQ (reference sequence). This CDR3 region has 13 residues. V gave up 1 base and J gave up 7 bases, with 7 bases separating them.

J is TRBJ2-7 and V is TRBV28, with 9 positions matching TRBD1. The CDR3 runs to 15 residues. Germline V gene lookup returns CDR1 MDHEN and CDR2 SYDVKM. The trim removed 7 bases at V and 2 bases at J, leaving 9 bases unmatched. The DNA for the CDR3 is TGTGCCAGCACCGAGCGAGGACAGGGGACCTACGAGCAGTACTTC. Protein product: CASTERGQGTYEQYF.

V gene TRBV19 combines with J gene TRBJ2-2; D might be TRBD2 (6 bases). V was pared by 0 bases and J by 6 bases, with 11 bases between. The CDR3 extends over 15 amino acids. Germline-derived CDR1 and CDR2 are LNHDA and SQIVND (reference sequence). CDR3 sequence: CASSIDRGSPGELFF. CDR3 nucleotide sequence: TGTGCCAGTAGTATAGATCGGGGGTCTCCCGGGGAGCTGTTTTTT.

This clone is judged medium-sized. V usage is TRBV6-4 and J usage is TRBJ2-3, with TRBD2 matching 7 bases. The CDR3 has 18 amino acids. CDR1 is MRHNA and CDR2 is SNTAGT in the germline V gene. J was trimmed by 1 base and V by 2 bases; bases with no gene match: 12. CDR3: CASSDQFTSSGGTDTQYF. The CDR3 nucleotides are TGTGCCAGCAGTGACCAGTTTACTAGCAGCGGGGGCACAGATACGCAGTATTTT.

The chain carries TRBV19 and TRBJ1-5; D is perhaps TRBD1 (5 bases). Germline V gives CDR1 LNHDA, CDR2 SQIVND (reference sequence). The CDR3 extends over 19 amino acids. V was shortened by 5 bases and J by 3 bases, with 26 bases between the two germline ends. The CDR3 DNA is TGTGCCAGTAGTGTACTACGTCAGGGTTCTTGGTCAGACAATCAGCCCCAGCATTTT. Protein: CASSVLRQGSWSDNQPQHF.

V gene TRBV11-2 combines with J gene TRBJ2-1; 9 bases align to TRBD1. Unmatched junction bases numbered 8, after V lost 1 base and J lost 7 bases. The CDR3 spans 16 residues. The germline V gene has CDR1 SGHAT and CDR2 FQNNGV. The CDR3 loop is CASSLAGTGSGNEQFF. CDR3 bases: TGTGCCAGCAGCTTAGCAGGGACAGGGAGTGGGAATGAGCAGTTCTTC.